Following are 16 T cell receptor beta chains from one sample sequenced in a study of blood T cell repertoires in COVID-19. Sequenced by immunoSEQ multiplex PCR; TCRdb stores in-frame clones only, minus some. The top ten hold over 10% of the sample, which has over 100,000 clones, approximately 86% seen once. Sequencing was done on a sample of peripheral blood. These TCRs come from a woman aged 70-85 years with COVID-19, enrolled during active disease.

V gene TRBV2 combines with J gene TRBJ1-2, with a possible D match to TRBD1 (5 bases). Per the germline V gene, CDR1 is SNHLY and CDR2 is FYNNEI. The CDR3 runs 14 residues. Trimming stripped 3 bases from V and 3 bases from J, with 11 bases between. The CDR3 DNA is TGTGCCAGCAGTGAGGACAAGCTGGACTATGGCTACACCTTC. This encodes CASSEDKLDYGYTF.

The V gene is TRBV5-6, the J gene TRBJ2-3; TRBD1 agrees at 10 bases. This CDR3 has 15 amino acids. Germline-derived CDR1 and CDR2 are SGHDT and YYEEEE. V lost 4 bases, J lost 6 bases, and 8 bases stayed unmatched. CDR3 in DNA: TGTGCCAGCAGCCACTGGACAGGGGGTGGGGATACGCAGTATTTT. Translation gives CASSHWTGGGDTQYF.

The rearrangement uses TRBV3-1 (or the pseudogene TRBV3-2) and TRBJ2-2; D might be TRBD1 (5 bases). Germline CDR1 and CDR2: LGHDT and YNNKEL (reference sequence). V dropped 8 bases and J dropped 4 bases, with 11 bases sitting between them. The CDR3 is 13 amino acids. The CDR3: CASGQISTGELFF. CDR3 sequence (DNA): TGTGCCAGCGGACAAATCAGCACCGGGGAGCTGTTTTTT.

CDR3 nucleotide sequence: TGTGCCAGCAGGCCGGGGGTTTGGCAGGGGGTATTCTATGGCTACACCTTC. This gives the protein CASRPGVWQGVFYGYTF. The gene calls are TRBV7-2 and TRBJ1-2, with 7 nucleotides matching TRBD1. From germline, CDR1 is SGHTA and CDR2 FQGNSA. The CDR3 runs 17 residues. The V gene end was trimmed by 6 bases and the J gene end by 4 bases; junction bases not matched to a gene: 17.

The genes are TRBV6-5 and TRBJ2-1; TRBD1 agrees at 7 bases. This CDR3 is 15 amino acids long. Germline CDR1 is MNHEY and CDR2 is SVGAGI. Trimming cost V 7 bases and J 0 bases; bases outside gene matches: 6. The CDR3 region has the DNA TGTGCCAGCAAGCCTAGACAGGGCTCCTACAATGAGCAGTTCTTC. It translates to CASKPRQGSYNEQFF.

V is TRBV5-1 and J is TRBJ1-5, with D perhaps TRBD1 (5 bases). Germline CDR1 and CDR2: SGHRS and YFSETQ. The CDR3 is 14 residues long. V lost 1 base to trimming and J lost 11 bases, with 16 bases between them. The CDR3 region has the DNA TGCGCCAGCAGCTTGTTGGCAGGGCAAGAGGCCCAGCATTTT. Translated, it gives CASSLLAGQEAQHF.

This clone was seen a few times. The genes are TRBV28 and TRBJ1-3; 7 bases are shared with TRBD1. V trimming: 2 bases; J trimming: 3 bases; junction bases outside the gene matches: 4. CDR3 length: 15 amino acids. CDR1 MDHEN and CDR2 SYDVKM come from the germline V gene. CDR3 bases: TGTGCCAGCAGTTTAGGAGGGGGCGGTGGAAACACCATATATTTT. It specifies CASSLGGGGGNTIYF.

This clone was found once. This chain uses TRBV6-4 with TRBJ2-1; 8 positions agree with TRBD2. After removal of 5 bases from V and 7 bases from J, the junction contained 7 bases not matched to a gene. CDR1 and CDR2 from the germline V gene are MRHNA and SNTAGT. The CDR3 length is 14 residues. CDR3 region: CASSFRGGRNEQFF. The CDR3 nucleotides are TGTGCCAGCAGTTTTCGGGGGGGCCGAAATGAGCAGTTCTTC.

This chain uses TRBV2 with TRBJ1-1; D uncertain. Per the germline V gene, CDR1 is SNHLY and CDR2 is FYNNEI. The CDR3 has 13 residues. V dropped 6 bases and J dropped 1 base, with 9 bases sitting between them. CDR3 residues: CASSEEPNTEAFF. CDR3 coding DNA: TGTGCCAGCAGCGAGGAACCGAACACTGAAGCTTTCTTT.

A few counts support this clone. The chain combines TRBV11-2 with TRBJ1-1; D is unclear. There are 14 residues in the CDR3. Germline-derived CDR1 and CDR2 are SGHAT and FQNNGV. Trimming removed 3 bases from V and 0 bases from J, with 8 bases in between. The CDR3 DNA is TGTGCCAGCAGCTTGGTGGCGGTGAACACTGAAGCTTTCTTT. Protein: CASSLVAVNTEAFF.

The CDR3 spells CASSHSGGSNEQFF. In DNA, the CDR3 is TGCGCCAGCAGCCATTCGGGAGGGTCCAATGAGCAGTTCTTC. This chain links TRBV10-2 with TRBJ2-1, with 8 bases identical to TRBD2. CDR3 length: 14 residues. Per the germline V gene, CDR1 is WSHSY and CDR2 is SAAADI. J lost 6 bases, V lost 6 bases, and 7 bases had no gene match.

This clone has just one count. The V call is TRBV28, the J call TRBJ1-5, with D unresolved. The CDR3 sequence is 17 residues long. V was clipped by 7 bases and J by 3 bases, with 22 bases between them. The germline CDR1 and CDR2 sequences are MDHEN and SYDVKM. This CDR3 reads CASIPARMTALNQPQHF. CDR3 bases: TGTGCCAGCATCCCGGCGAGGATGACGGCCCTCAATCAGCCCCAGCATTTT.

The table lists this clone with a few counts. The gene calls are TRBV7-2 and TRBJ1-2, with D uncertain. Trimming took 1 base from V and 5 from J, leaving 14 bases between them. Germline V gene sequence: CDR1 SGHTA, CDR2 FQGNSA. CDR3 size: 15 residues. For the CDR3, the DNA is TGTGCCAGCAGCTTAGGAAGCTCATACCTTTATGGCTACACCTTC. The encoded protein is CASSLGSSYLYGYTF.

The chain joins TRBV19 to TRBJ2-2, with D possibly TRBD1 on 6 matching bases. The germline V gene encodes CDR1 LNHDA and CDR2 SQIVND (reference sequence). V was trimmed by 4 bases and J by 4 bases, leaving 16 bases between them. The CDR3 spans 16 residues. Here the CDR3 DNA reads TGTGCCAGTAGTAACATTCAGGGGCGAGCCACCGGGGAGCTGTTTTTT. It codes for CASSNIQGRATGELFF.

A few counts support this clone. The V and J genes are TRBV5-4 and TRBJ1-1; D not certain. V gave up 0 bases and J gave up 1 base, with 7 bases separating them. Germline V gene lookup returns CDR1 SGHNT and CDR2 YYREEE (reference sequence). The CDR3 spans 14 residues. CDR3 in amino acids: CASSLGHRNTEAFF. DNA for the CDR3: TGTGCCAGCAGCTTGGGGCACCGGAACACTGAAGCTTTCTTT.

The V and J genes are TRBV28 and TRBJ1-4; 7 bases are shared with TRBD1. This CDR3 has 12 residues. Germline loops: CDR1 MDHEN, CDR2 SYDVKM. After removal of 10 bases from V and 7 bases from J, the junction contained 6 bases not matched to a gene. The CDR3 coding sequence is TGTGCCACCAGACAGGGCGGTGAAAAACTGTTTTTT. This translates into CATRQGGEKLFF.